These 8 T cell receptor beta chains share one sample of origin, sequenced in a study of T cells in women clearing cervical HPV infection. The data were produced by immunoSEQ multiplex PCR, yet TCRdb's version contains in-frame clones alone and is incomplete. The sample table includes around 37,000 clones. Sequencing was performed on blood buffy coat. These receptors all come from a woman between 18 and 70 years old with a cervical HPV16 infection that either progressed to CIN3+ or cleared (not recorded which).

A remark on this clone: With the read ending 3 residues before the CDR3 end, the germline J gene is used to fill in that end. The chain joins TRBV7-2 to TRBJ1-2, with a possible D match to TRBD1 (6 bases). The CDR3 extends over 12 amino acids. The V end lost 5 bases, the J end lost 7 bases, and 11 bases lay between the germline ends. Germline CDR1 SGHTA, CDR2 FQGNSA. CDR3 sequence reads: CASSTGWSGYTF. CDR3 DNA, as far as it was read: TGTGCCAGCAGCACAGGGTGGAGTGGC.

Concerning this clone: Read coverage stops 3 residues before the CDR3 terminus; the germline J gene supplies the remainder. The J gene is TRBJ2-2, the V gene TRBV19; D possibly corresponds to TRBD2 (6 bases). V was shortened by 5 bases and J by 5 bases, with 12 bases between the two germline ends. The CDR3 is made up of 14 amino acids. CDR1 is LNHDA and CDR2 is SQIVND in the germline V gene (reference sequence). Partial CDR3 DNA: TGTGCCAGTAGTCCTAAGCGGGTAACCGGGGAG. Translation: CASSPKRVTGE. The whole CDR3 sequence reads CASSPKRVTGELFF.

Details on this clone: The read comes to an end 3 residues before the CDR3 does, leaving the germline J gene to fill in the end. The chain links TRBV30 to TRBJ2-2; a possible D gene is TRBD2 (6 bases). The CDR3 contains 13 residues. Trimming pared 5 bases from V and 6 bases from J, leaving 13 bases between. Germline CDR1 reads GTSNPN; CDR2 reads SVGIG (reference sequence). The CDR3 loop is CAWGGYSPGELFF. The part of the CDR3 DNA that was read is TGTGCCTGGGGGGGGTACTCCCCCGGGGAG.

With respect to this clone: The CDR3 goes on 3 residues after the read ends, and that part is filled in from the germline J gene. The chain employs TRBV10-3 and TRBJ2-1; no firm D call. The CDR3 has 14 amino acids. V was clipped by 5 bases and J by 0 bases, with 8 bases between them. The V gene's germline CDR1 is ENHRY and CDR2 SYGVKD. CDR3 region: CAISSSDSYNEQFF. The CDR3 DNA, read in part, is TGTGCCATCAGTAGTAGTGACTCCTACAATGAG.

A word on this clone: The read ends 3 residues early relative to the CDR3; the germline J gene fills the gap. The rearrangement joins TRBV19 to TRBJ1-2; TRBD1 is a possible D gene (5 bases). The CDR3 runs 17 residues. V shed 2 bases and J shed 3 bases, with 19 bases lying between them. Germline V gives CDR1 LNHDA, CDR2 SQIVND (reference sequence). CDR3 DNA, as far as it was read: TGTGCCAGTAGTATACGGACGGATAGGACACTGCACTATGGC. Translating it yields CASSIRTDRTLHYG. The full CDR3 protein reads CASSIRTDRTLHYGYTF. Filled out from reference TRBV19 and TRBJ1-2, the complete variable domain reads DGGITQSPKYLFRKEGQNVTLSCEQNLNHDAMYWYRQDPGQGLRLIYYSQIVNDFQKGDIAEGYSVSREKKESFPLTVTSAQKNPTAFYLCASSIRTDRTLHYGYTFGSGTRLTVV.

Regarding this clone: Read data end 3 residues before the CDR3 end; the end is taken from the germline J gene. This chain connects TRBV7-3 to TRBJ2-3; 7 nucleotides align to TRBD1. The CDR3 has 14 residues. The germline V gene encodes CDR1 SGHTA and CDR2 FQGTGA. CDR3 loop: CASSLIGGEETQYF. The CDR3 DNA, read in part, is TGTGCCAGCAGCTTAATAGGGGGCGAAGAGACG.

Concerning this clone: Read sequence stops 3 residues before the CDR3 end, and the germline J gene provides the missing end. The gene calls are TRBV6-2 or TRBV6-3 and TRBJ1-2; 7 positions agree with TRBD1. CDR1 and CDR2 from the germline V gene are MNHEY and SVGEGT. The CDR3 length is 13 residues. The V and J ends lost 6 bases and 1 base, in that order; junction bases with no gene match: 2. The CDR3 region is CASSRDSNYGYTF. The sequenced part of the CDR3 DNA is TGTGCCAGCAGCCGGGACAGTAACTATGGC.

Concerning this clone: The read ends 3 residues shy of where the CDR3 ends; the end is completed using the germline J gene. This sequence joins TRBV7-7 and TRBJ2-5, with D possibly matching TRBD2 (5 bases). This CDR3 is 13 amino acids long. Trimming pared 5 bases from V and 0 bases from J, leaving 7 bases between. The germline V gene encodes CDR1 SSHAT and CDR2 FNYEAQ (reference sequence). The part of the CDR3 DNA that was read is TGTGCCAGCAGCCCGGGGAACCAAGAGACC. This gives the protein CASSPGNQET. The CDR3 as a whole reads CASSPGNQETQYF.